The clone carrying this TCR beta chain is medium-sized by share. Trimming took 2 bases from V and 0 from J, leaving 8 bases between them. The CDR3 sequence is 15 residues long. CDR1 and CDR2 (germline): SGHTA, FQGTGA. TCRdb reanalysed the PCR reads using MiXCR and keeps one entry per CDR3 protein. The sample carries over 9,500 distinct CDR3 sequences, under 55% recorded once. The data derive from a study of tumor-infiltrating lymphocytes in oesophageal squamous cell carcinoma. The sample taken for sequencing was normal esophageal tissue next to the tumor. The J gene is TRBJ2-1, the V gene TRBV7-3; D might be TRBD2 (5 bases). This sequence was found in a male donor with esophageal squamous cell carcinoma. CDR3 coding DNA: TGTGCCAGCAGCTTAGAGCGGACCTCCTACAATGAGCAGTTCTTC. Encoded protein: CASSLERTSYNEQFF.